The rows below give T cell receptor beta chains drawn from one sample of a study of blood T cell repertoires in COVID-19. Sequencing was performed with immunoSEQ multiplex PCR; in TCRdb, only in-frame clones are kept and a portion is missing. The data hold some 250,000 clones, with around 84% observed a single time. The specimen was peripheral blood. The source of these receptors is a woman aged 18-29 years with acute or convalescent COVID-19. Both conserved end residues are part of each CDR3. Each record gives: clone size, V gene, D gene, CDR3 length, J gene, CDR3 protein, CDR3 DNA. A D gene is named only where the DNA matches it firmly. The size field is filled for only some rows; it gives once, few, many or a size class.

clone_size: -; v_call: TRBV3-1/TRBV3-2; d_call: -; cdr3_length: 15; j_call: TRBJ2-7; cdr3_aa: CASSQVGDNPYEQYF; cdr3_nt: TGTGCCAGCAGCCAAGTGGGGGACAATCCCTACGAGCAGTACTTC
clone_size: -; v_call: TRBV28; d_call: TRBD1; cdr3_length: 14; j_call: TRBJ1-4; cdr3_aa: CASSTGGTNEKLFF; cdr3_nt: TGTGCCAGCAGCACAGGGGGAACTAATGAAAAACTGTTTTTT
clone_size: few; v_call: TRBV4-3; d_call: TRBD1; cdr3_length: 15; j_call: TRBJ2-2; cdr3_aa: CASSHGTGEPGELFF; cdr3_nt: TGCGCCAGCAGCCACGGGACAGGGGAACCCGGGGAGCTGTTTTTT
clone_size: few; v_call: TRBV27; d_call: TRBD1; cdr3_length: 15; j_call: TRBJ1-2; cdr3_aa: CASSLNVRGDYGYTF; cdr3_nt: TGTGCCAGCAGTTTAAACGTCAGGGGGGACTATGGCTACACCTTC
clone_size: few; v_call: TRBV6-1; d_call: TRBD2; cdr3_length: 15; j_call: TRBJ2-2; cdr3_aa: CASSDGGDSTGELFF; cdr3_nt: TGTGCCAGCAGTGATGGGGGGGACTCCACCGGGGAGCTGTTTTTT
clone_size: -; v_call: TRBV5-6; d_call: -; cdr3_length: 18; j_call: TRBJ2-6; cdr3_aa: CASSFLQSGSSGANVLTF; cdr3_nt: TGTGCCAGCAGCTTTCTGCAATCTGGGAGCTCTGGGGCCAACGTCCTGACTTTC
clone_size: -; v_call: TRBV10-2; d_call: TRBD2; cdr3_length: 17; j_call: TRBJ2-7; cdr3_aa: CASSESGLAGVVYEQYF; cdr3_nt: TGCGCCAGCAGTGAGTCCGGACTAGCGGGAGTAGTGTACGAGCAGTACTTC
clone_size: -; v_call: TRBV29-1; d_call: -; cdr3_length: 14; j_call: TRBJ2-1; cdr3_aa: CSVARRESNNEQFF; cdr3_nt: TGCAGCGTTGCCCGTCGGGAGTCAAACAATGAGCAGTTCTTC
clone_size: once; v_call: TRBV7-8; d_call: -; cdr3_length: 15; j_call: TRBJ1-4; cdr3_aa: CASSYGGQWNEKLFF; cdr3_nt: TGTGCCAGCAGCTACGGGGGGCAATGGAATGAAAAACTGTTTTTT
clone_size: -; v_call: TRBV2; d_call: -; cdr3_length: 14; j_call: TRBJ1-6; cdr3_aa: CASRARGGNSPLHF; cdr3_nt: TGTGCCAGCAGGGCCCGGGGGGGGAATTCACCCCTCCACTTT
clone_size: -; v_call: TRBV30; d_call: -; cdr3_length: 15; j_call: TRBJ1-5; cdr3_aa: CAWSPSGTHHQPQHF; cdr3_nt: TGTGCCTGGAGTCCCTCCGGGACACATCATCAGCCCCAGCATTTT
clone_size: -; v_call: TRBV6-2/TRBV6-3; d_call: TRBD1; cdr3_length: 16; j_call: TRBJ1-2; cdr3_aa: CASSYRTDRVGSGYTF; cdr3_nt: TGTGCCAGCAGTTACCGAACGGACAGGGTGGGTTCTGGCTACACCTTC
clone_size: -; v_call: TRBV4-3; d_call: -; cdr3_length: 16; j_call: TRBJ1-6; cdr3_aa: CASSQDRGSSNSPLHF; cdr3_nt: TGCGCCAGCAGCCAAGATCGGGGGAGTTCTAATTCACCCCTCCACTTT
clone_size: once; v_call: TRBV4-1; d_call: TRBD2; cdr3_length: 18; j_call: TRBJ2-1; cdr3_aa: CASSPLPSSGDPLNEQFF; cdr3_nt: TGCGCCAGCAGCCCCTTGCCTTCTAGCGGGGACCCCCTCAATGAGCAGTTCTTC
clone_size: -; v_call: TRBV18; d_call: -; cdr3_length: 13; j_call: TRBJ1-3; cdr3_aa: CASSPASGNTIYF; cdr3_nt: TGTGCCAGCTCACCAGCCAGTGGAAACACCATATATTTT
clone_size: once; v_call: TRBV23-1; d_call: -; cdr3_length: 18; j_call: TRBJ2-7; cdr3_aa: CASSQSISADSSSYEQYF; cdr3_nt: TGCGCCAGCAGTCAATCCATCTCGGCGGACAGCAGCTCCTACGAGCAGTACTTC
clone_size: -; v_call: TRBV11-2; d_call: TRBD2; cdr3_length: 16; j_call: TRBJ2-7; cdr3_aa: CASSFEITGLGYEQYF; cdr3_nt: TGTGCCAGCAGCTTCGAAATAACGGGACTAGGCTACGAGCAGTACTTC
clone_size: -; v_call: TRBV7-3; d_call: -; cdr3_length: 15; j_call: TRBJ1-1; cdr3_aa: CASSPAGAMNTEAFF; cdr3_nt: TGTGCCAGCAGCCCCGCGGGGGCCATGAACACTGAAGCTTTCTTT
clone_size: -; v_call: TRBV19; d_call: -; cdr3_length: 15; j_call: TRBJ1-2; cdr3_aa: CASSIWGDGPYGYTF; cdr3_nt: TGTGCCAGTAGTATATGGGGGGACGGCCCCTATGGCTACACCTTC
clone_size: few; v_call: TRBV6-2/TRBV6-3; d_call: -; cdr3_length: 15; j_call: TRBJ2-5; cdr3_aa: CASSYSTLGGGTQYF; cdr3_nt: TGTGCCAGCAGTTACTCGACACTCGGAGGTGGGACCCAGTACTTC
clone_size: -; v_call: TRBV30; d_call: -; cdr3_length: 14; j_call: TRBJ1-4; cdr3_aa: CAWSYRSTGEKLFF; cdr3_nt: TGTGCCTGGAGCTACCGGTCTACCGGGGAAAAACTGTTTTTT
clone_size: few; v_call: TRBV7-3; d_call: TRBD2; cdr3_length: 21; j_call: TRBJ2-2; cdr3_aa: CASSLFRRNLAGVANTGELFF; cdr3_nt: TGTGCCAGCAGCTTATTTAGGAGGAACTTAGCGGGAGTGGCGAACACCGGGGAGCTGTTTTTT
clone_size: few; v_call: TRBV3-1/TRBV3-2; d_call: -; cdr3_length: 16; j_call: TRBJ1-5; cdr3_aa: CASSPRGPENNQPQHF; cdr3_nt: TGTGCCAGCAGCCCTCGAGGGCCAGAAAACAATCAGCCCCAGCATTTT
clone_size: -; v_call: TRBV7-9; d_call: TRBD1; cdr3_length: 16; j_call: TRBJ1-1; cdr3_aa: CASSHTGGVVNTEAFF; cdr3_nt: TGTGCCAGCAGCCACACAGGGGGCGTCGTGAACACTGAAGCTTTCTTT
clone_size: -; v_call: TRBV5-1; d_call: TRBD2; cdr3_length: 15; j_call: TRBJ2-7; cdr3_aa: CASQSTSGSSYEQYF; cdr3_nt: TGCGCCAGCCAATCGACTAGCGGGAGCTCCTACGAGCAGTACTTC
clone_size: -; v_call: TRBV29-1; d_call: -; cdr3_length: 10; j_call: TRBJ1-1; cdr3_aa: CSFWGGAAFF; cdr3_nt: TGCAGCTTTTGGGGGGGAGCAGCTTTCTTT
clone_size: few; v_call: TRBV5-1; d_call: -; cdr3_length: 15; j_call: TRBJ2-3; cdr3_aa: CASSPRDKNTDTQYF; cdr3_nt: TGCGCCAGCAGCCCACGGGACAAAAACACAGATACGCAGTATTTT
clone_size: -; v_call: TRBV6-2/TRBV6-3; d_call: -; cdr3_length: 17; j_call: TRBJ1-5; cdr3_aa: CASSLSYWQDSNQPQHF; cdr3_nt: TGTGCCAGCAGCTTAAGTTACTGGCAGGATAGCAATCAGCCCCAGCATTTT
clone_size: -; v_call: TRBV9; d_call: TRBD1; cdr3_length: 15; j_call: TRBJ1-1; cdr3_aa: CASSDGTGRATEAFF; cdr3_nt: TGTGCCAGCAGCGACGGGACAGGGAGGGCCACTGAAGCTTTCTTT
clone_size: -; v_call: TRBV11-3; d_call: -; cdr3_length: 14; j_call: TRBJ2-1; cdr3_aa: CASSSFEHSDEQFF; cdr3_nt: TGTGCCAGCAGCTCCTTTGAGCATTCCGATGAGCAGTTCTTC
clone_size: -; v_call: TRBV5-4; d_call: TRBD2; cdr3_length: 17; j_call: TRBJ2-6; cdr3_aa: CASSPGLANSGANVLTF; cdr3_nt: TGTGCCAGCAGCCCGGGACTAGCAAACTCTGGGGCCAACGTCCTGACTTTC
clone_size: -; v_call: TRBV9; d_call: -; cdr3_length: 14; j_call: TRBJ2-1; cdr3_aa: CASSPPASLHEQFF; cdr3_nt: TGTGCCAGCAGCCCTCCGGCTAGTCTCCATGAGCAGTTCTTC
clone_size: -; v_call: TRBV28; d_call: -; cdr3_length: 12; j_call: TRBJ2-2; cdr3_aa: CASNRNTGELFF; cdr3_nt: TGTGCCAGTAACAGGAACACCGGGGAGCTGTTTTTT
clone_size: -; v_call: TRBV4-1; d_call: -; cdr3_length: 15; j_call: TRBJ1-4; cdr3_aa: CASSFAQGLDEKLFF; cdr3_nt: TGCGCCAGCAGCTTCGCACAGGGCTTGGATGAAAAACTGTTTTTT
clone_size: -; v_call: TRBV5-1; d_call: TRBD1; cdr3_length: 15; j_call: TRBJ2-5; cdr3_aa: CASTLSGQGAETQYF; cdr3_nt: TGCGCCAGCACCCTTTCGGGACAGGGGGCGGAGACCCAGTACTTC
clone_size: few; v_call: TRBV29-1; d_call: TRBD1; cdr3_length: 13; j_call: TRBJ1-1; cdr3_aa: CSVPTGMNTEAFF; cdr3_nt: TGCAGCGTCCCGACAGGGATGAACACTGAAGCTTTCTTT
clone_size: -; v_call: TRBV27; d_call: -; cdr3_length: 14; j_call: TRBJ2-5; cdr3_aa: CASSLYPGVETQYF; cdr3_nt: TGTGCCAGCAGTTTATACCCAGGGGTAGAGACCCAGTACTTC
clone_size: -; v_call: TRBV6-5; d_call: -; cdr3_length: 14; j_call: TRBJ2-7; cdr3_aa: CASSYSYSNYEQYF; cdr3_nt: TGTGCCAGCAGTTACTCATACAGTAACTACGAGCAGTACTTC
clone_size: -; v_call: TRBV28; d_call: -; cdr3_length: 15; j_call: TRBJ2-1; cdr3_aa: CASSPLGIPYNEQFF; cdr3_nt: TGTGCCAGCAGTCCTCTAGGTATCCCCTACAATGAGCAGTTCTTC
clone_size: -; v_call: TRBV30; d_call: -; cdr3_length: 15; j_call: TRBJ2-2; cdr3_aa: CAWSVPGANTGELFF; cdr3_nt: TGTGCCTGGAGTGTACCAGGCGCGAACACCGGGGAGCTGTTTTTT
clone_size: -; v_call: TRBV29-1; d_call: TRBD1; cdr3_length: 14; j_call: TRBJ1-3; cdr3_aa: CSVDPTGNGNTIYF; cdr3_nt: TGCAGCGTTGACCCGACAGGGAACGGAAACACCATATATTTT
clone_size: -; v_call: TRBV18; d_call: -; cdr3_length: 16; j_call: TRBJ1-6; cdr3_aa: CASSPKGLDYNSPLHF; cdr3_nt: TGTGCCAGCTCACCAAAGGGGTTGGACTATAATTCACCCCTCCACTTT
clone_size: -; v_call: TRBV13; d_call: TRBD2; cdr3_length: 17; j_call: TRBJ2-5; cdr3_aa: CASSPAWGLAGQETQYF; cdr3_nt: TGTGCCAGCAGCCCCGCCTGGGGGCTAGCGGGACAAGAGACCCAGTACTTC